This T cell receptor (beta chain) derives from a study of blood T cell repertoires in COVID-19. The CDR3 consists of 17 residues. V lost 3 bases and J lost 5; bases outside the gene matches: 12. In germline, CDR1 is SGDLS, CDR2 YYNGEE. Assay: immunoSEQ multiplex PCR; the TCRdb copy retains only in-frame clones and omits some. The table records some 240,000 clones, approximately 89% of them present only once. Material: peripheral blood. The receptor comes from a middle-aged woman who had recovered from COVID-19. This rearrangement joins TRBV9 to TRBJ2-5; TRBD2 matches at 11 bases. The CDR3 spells CASSDGTSGGGRETQYF. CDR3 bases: TGTGCCAGCAGCGACGGGACTAGCGGAGGAGGTCGGGAGACCCAGTACTTC.